Following are 32 T cell receptor beta chains from one sample sequenced in a study of identifying expanded T cells in peripheral blood. Some clones are missing from TCRdb's copy, which holds only in-frame ones; the method was immunoSEQ multiplex PCR. The table shows tens of thousands of clones, with more than 75% occurring only once. The sample taken for sequencing was blood. The receptors come from a person between 18 and 75 years old in good health.

The chain employs TRBV10-2 and TRBJ1-2, with D unclear. Germline V gene data show CDR1 as WSHSY and CDR2 as SAAADI. V lost 3 bases, J lost 4 bases, and 15 bases lay in between. CDR3 size: 15 residues. The CDR3 protein is CASSDNPRPGYGYTF. The CDR3 bases are TGCGCCAGCAGTGACAATCCCCGTCCTGGCTATGGCTACACCTTC.

This rearrangement joins TRBV7-2 to TRBJ1-1; TRBD1 is a possible D gene (6 bases). The germline V gene encodes CDR1 SGHTA and CDR2 FQGNSA. The CDR3 runs to 13 residues. The germline V and J ends were trimmed by 2 bases and 10 bases, with 14 bases remaining between them. CDR3 DNA sequence: TGTGCCAGCAGCTTAATGGGGGCCGGGATAGCTTTCTTT. It translates to CASSLMGAGIAFF.

The chain links TRBV5-4 to TRBJ1-1, with D hard to call. The ends were cut back, 4 bases at V and 3 bases at J, with 13 bases in the middle. CDR3 length: 14 residues. CDR1 is SGHNT, CDR2 YYREEE, per germline (reference sequence). The CDR3 DNA is TGTGCCAGCAGCCTACTAGATGGGGACACTGAAGCTTTCTTT. Translation: CASSLLDGDTEAFF.

The chain is built from TRBV30 and TRBJ1-1; D unclear. Germline-derived CDR1 and CDR2 are GTSNPN and SVGIG (reference sequence). V lost 4 bases and J lost 2, with 8 bases in between. The CDR3 sequence is 12 residues long. CDR3: CAWITRNTEAFF. The DNA for the CDR3 is TGTGCCTGGATTACGAGAAACACTGAAGCTTTCTTT.

The J gene is TRBJ2-7, the V gene TRBV4-1; D might be TRBD1 or TRBD2, each matching 5 bases. The germline V gene has CDR1 MGHRA and CDR2 YSYEKL. V was cut by 0 bases and J by 0 bases, with 15 bases left in between. This CDR3 contains 17 residues. CDR3 region: CASSQDYGTLSSYEQYF. The CDR3 coding sequence is TGCGCCAGCAGCCAAGATTACGGGACGCTGAGCTCCTACGAGCAGTACTTC.

J is TRBJ2-1 and V is TRBV14; 8 nucleotides line up with TRBD1. This CDR3 contains 16 residues. Germline CDR1 SGHDN, CDR2 FVKESK. V dropped 0 bases and J dropped 5; count of bases not matched to a gene: 6. CDR3 DNA sequence: TGTGCCAGCAGCCAAGATCAGGGGGCGCGGGACAATGAGCAGTTCTTC. This encodes CASSQDQGARDNEQFF.

This chain links TRBV27 with TRBJ2-7; D is undetermined. Trimming left V 6 bases short and J 0 bases short, with 12 bases between. Germline CDR1 and CDR2: MNHEY and SMNVEV (reference sequence). The CDR3 length is 14 residues. This CDR3 is CASSQAPSSYEQYF. In DNA form, the CDR3 reads TGTGCCAGCAGCCAGGCTCCCAGCTCCTACGAGCAGTACTTC.

V gene TRBV6-6 combines with J gene TRBJ1-4, with D possibly being TRBD1 (5 bases). The CDR3 covers 14 residues. The V gene's germline CDR1 is MNHNY and CDR2 SVGAGI (reference sequence). The V gene lost 8 bases and the J gene lost 7 bases, with 17 bases spanning the gap. The CDR3 nucleotides are TGTGCCAGCGGGATCAGAGGGGAGGGTGAAAAACTGTTTTTT. It encodes CASGIRGEGEKLFF.

The chain couples TRBV7-9 to TRBJ1-4, with D possibly TRBD1 on 5 matching bases. V was cut by 1 base and J by 10 bases, with 22 bases left in between. The CDR3 length is 17 residues. Germline values: CDR1 SEHNR, CDR2 FQNEAQ (reference sequence). Here the CDR3 reads CASSLEGFARDRRKLFF. The CDR3 DNA is TGTGCCAGCAGCTTAGAGGGTTTTGCCAGGGACCGGCGAAAACTGTTTTTT.

The chain employs TRBV6-6 and TRBJ1-1, with TRBD1 matching 7 bases. The V gene end was trimmed by 4 bases and the J gene end by 2 bases; junction bases not matched to a gene: 4. CDR1 MNHNY and CDR2 SVGAGI come from the germline V gene (reference sequence). The CDR3 runs to 14 residues. The CDR3 bases are TGTGCCAGCAGTTCGACAGGGTTTAACACTGAAGCTTTCTTT. Its protein is CASSSTGFNTEAFF.

V usage is TRBV5-6 and J usage is TRBJ1-2; D unclear. The germline CDR1 and CDR2 sequences are SGHDT and YYEEEE. There are 14 residues in the CDR3. V was clipped by 2 bases and J by 2 bases, with 10 bases between them. CDR3 protein: CASSLNQRNYGYTF. The DNA for the CDR3 is TGTGCCAGCAGCTTAAATCAGCGAAACTATGGCTACACCTTC. Variable domain in full (rest from reference TRBV5-6 and TRBJ1-2): DAGVTQSPTHLIKTRGQQVTLRCSPKSGHDTVSWYQQALGQGPQFIFQYYEEEERQRGNFPDRFSGHQFPNYSSELNVNALLLGDSALYLCASSLNQRNYGYTFGSGTRLTVV.

The CDR3 spells CASSNGQGRRQQYF. The CDR3 bases are TGTGCCAGCAGTAACGGACAGGGTCGAAGGCAGCAGTACTTC. The V call is TRBV6-5, the J call TRBJ2-7, with 8 bases matching TRBD1. This CDR3 comprises 14 residues. The junction had 11 bases not matched to a gene; V was cut back by 5 bases and J by 8 bases. The germline CDR1 and CDR2 sequences are MNHEY and SVGAGI.

The chain has TRBV7-8 and TRBJ1-1, with a weak D call TRBD1 (6 bases). V was cut by 6 bases and J by 4 bases, with 18 bases left in between. Germline V CDR1 and CDR2: SGHVS, FQNEAQ. CDR3 size: 15 residues. The CDR3 sequence: CASSYNRVALTEAFF. The CDR3 nucleotides are TGTGCCAGCAGTTACAACAGGGTTGCCCTCACTGAAGCTTTCTTT. Combining the CDR3 with reference TRBV7-8 and TRBJ1-1 gives the whole variable domain GAGVSQSPRYKVAKRGQDVALRCDPISGHVSLFWYQQALGQGPEFLTYFQNEAQLDKSGLPSDRFFAERPEGSVSTLKIQRTQQEDSAVYLCASSYNRVALTEAFFGQGTRLTVV.

The chain combines TRBV7-2 with TRBJ1-1; TRBD1 matches at 7 bases. This CDR3 comprises 13 residues. V lost 2 bases and J lost 7; bases outside the gene matches: 4. Germline loops: CDR1 SGHTA, CDR2 FQGNSA. CDR3 coding DNA: TGTGCCAGCAGCTTAAGGGACAGTGGTGAAGCTTTCTTT. Translated: CASSLRDSGEAFF.

This chain connects TRBV11-2 to TRBJ2-1; D gene ambiguous. CDR1 and CDR2 from the germline V gene are SGHAT and FQNNGV. This CDR3 contains 12 residues. With 5 bases removed from V and 9 bases from J, the gap between germline ends came to 11 bases. The CDR3 loop reads CASSPIVGEQFF. CDR3 sequence (DNA): TGTGCCAGCAGCCCCATCGTAGGTGAGCAGTTCTTC.

The chain combines TRBV19 with TRBJ1-2; D not certain. The germline V gene has CDR1 LNHDA and CDR2 SQIVND (reference sequence). The CDR3 sequence is 14 residues long. V was pared by 3 bases and J by 4 bases, with 12 bases between. CDR3 sequence reads: CASSIRPRSYGYTF. CDR3 DNA: TGTGCCAGTAGTATCCGTCCAAGGTCCTATGGCTACACCTTC.

V usage is TRBV7-6 and J usage is TRBJ2-1, with TRBD1 as a possible D gene (5 bases). Looked up from germline, CDR1 is SGHVS and CDR2 is FNYEAQ. The V end lost 3 bases, the J end lost 5 bases, and 11 bases lay between the germline ends. The CDR3 has 14 residues. CDR3 in amino acids: CASSFAGINNEQFF. The CDR3 DNA is TGTGCCAGCAGCTTCGCAGGGATTAACAATGAGCAGTTCTTC.

The chain links TRBV7-2 to TRBJ1-5; TRBD1 aligns across 8 bases. Trimming removed 1 base from V and 4 bases from J; junction bases left unmatched: 3. This CDR3 has 15 amino acids. From germline, CDR1 is SGHTA and CDR2 FQGNSA. For the CDR3, the DNA is TGTGCCAGCAGCTTAGGCAGGGGGCGTAATCAGCCCCAGCATTTT. It is translated as CASSLGRGRNQPQHF.

The gene calls are TRBV19 and TRBJ2-3, with D possibly being TRBD1 (5 bases). V was cut by 5 bases and J by 3 bases, with 9 bases left in between. Germline values: CDR1 LNHDA, CDR2 SQIVND (reference sequence). CDR3 length equals 13 residues. CDR3 protein: CASSAQGTDTQYF. CDR3 nucleotide sequence: TGTGCCAGTAGTGCCCAGGGTACAGATACGCAGTATTTT. The variable domain in full, completed from reference TRBV19 and TRBJ2-3, reads DGGITQSPKYLFRKEGQNVTLSCEQNLNHDAMYWYRQDPGQGLRLIYYSQIVNDFQKGDIAEGYSVSREKKESFPLTVTSAQKNPTAFYLCASSAQGTDTQYFGPGTRLTVL.

The chain joins TRBV19 to TRBJ1-1; TRBD1 agrees at 7 bases. V trimming: 3 bases; J trimming: 2 bases; junction bases outside the gene matches: 12. The length of the CDR3 is 17 residues. CDR1 and CDR2 from the germline V gene are LNHDA and SQIVND (reference sequence). The CDR3 bases are TGTGCCAGTAGTATCCCCCGACAGGGAGCGGGTAACACTGAAGCTTTCTTT. As protein: CASSIPRQGAGNTEAFF. Variable domain in full (rest from reference TRBV19 and TRBJ1-1): DGGITQSPKYLFRKEGQNVTLSCEQNLNHDAMYWYRQDPGQGLRLIYYSQIVNDFQKGDIAEGYSVSREKKESFPLTVTSAQKNPTAFYLCASSIPRQGAGNTEAFFGQGTRLTVV.

This CDR3 is CSVEGLWDRGLNTQYF. CDR3 nucleotide sequence: TGCAGCGTTGAAGGACTCTGGGACAGGGGGCTAAATACGCAGTATTTT. The rearrangement joins TRBV29-1 to TRBJ2-3; 12 nucleotides line up with TRBD1. The CDR3 is 16 residues long. The V and J ends lost 1 base and 7 bases, in that order; junction bases with no gene match: 9. From germline, CDR1 is SQVTM and CDR2 ANQGSEA.

J is TRBJ2-3 and V is TRBV5-8; the D gene could be TRBD1 or TRBD2 (7 bases each). Trimming removed 5 bases at V and 4 bases at J, with 17 bases between. This CDR3 comprises 15 residues. In germline, CDR1 is SGHTS, CDR2 YDEGEE. CDR3 DNA: TGTGCCAGCAGGTCTTACAGGGGAGGGGCAGATACGCAGTATTTT. Translation gives CASRSYRGGADTQYF.

V usage is TRBV7-2 and J usage is TRBJ2-3, with 11 bases that match TRBD2. In germline, CDR1 is SGHTA, CDR2 FQGNSA. With V trimmed by 6 bases and J by 1 base, 9 bases remained unmatched. The length of the CDR3 is 17 residues. The CDR3 loop is CASSWRPGLAGTDTQYF. CDR3 in DNA: TGTGCCAGCAGTTGGAGGCCGGGACTAGCGGGCACAGATACGCAGTATTTT.

This chain links TRBV7-7 with TRBJ2-1, with 7 bases lining up with TRBD1. J was trimmed by 2 bases and V by 5 bases; bases with no gene match: 9. This CDR3 spans 16 amino acids. Germline V lookup: CDR1 SSHAT, CDR2 FNYEAQ (reference sequence). This CDR3 reads CASSPKTGTAYNEQFF. CDR3 in DNA: TGTGCCAGCAGCCCAAAAACCGGGACAGCCTACAATGAGCAGTTCTTC.

This CDR3 is CASGGPSTDTQYF. CDR3 nucleotide sequence: TGTGCCAGCGGGGGTCCAAGCACAGATACGCAGTATTTT. The chain couples TRBV7-2 to TRBJ2-3; D is tentatively TRBD1 or TRBD2 (5 bases each). The CDR3 sequence is 13 residues long. Germline CDR1 and CDR2: SGHTA and FQGNSA. V gave up 8 bases and J gave up 0 bases, with 9 bases separating them.

The V call is TRBV9, the J call TRBJ2-1, with 8 bases aligning to TRBD2. The length of the CDR3 is 18 residues. V lost 0 bases to trimming and J lost 5 bases; unmatched junction nucleotides: 13. Germline CDR1 SGDLS, CDR2 YYNGEE. CDR3 loop: CASSVAPKSGGLNNEQFF. The CDR3 DNA is TGTGCCAGCAGCGTAGCTCCCAAGAGCGGGGGCCTTAACAATGAGCAGTTCTTC.

V gene TRBV2 combines with J gene TRBJ1-1; maybe TRBD1 (5 bases). Germline V gives CDR1 SNHLY, CDR2 FYNNEI. Trimming cost V 7 bases and J 4 bases, with 10 bases left between them. The CDR3 consists of 12 residues. CDR3 protein: CASNQGPTEAFF. The DNA for the CDR3 is TGTGCCAGCAATCAGGGTCCCACTGAAGCTTTCTTT. The complete variable domain, with remaining parts taken from reference TRBV2 and TRBJ1-1, reads EPEVTQTPSHQVTQMGQEVILRCVPISNHLYFYWYRQILGQKVEFLVSFYNNEISEKSEIFDDQFSVERPDGSNFTLKIRSTKLEDSAMYFCASNQGPTEAFFGQGTRLTVV.

The V call is TRBV11-3, the J call TRBJ1-3, with unresolved D. V lost 4 bases and J 0 bases, leaving 7 bases between the germline ends. The germline V gene encodes CDR1 SGHNT and CDR2 YENEEA. There are 14 residues in the CDR3. The CDR3 coding sequence is TGTGCCAGCAGCTCCGCAAGCTCTGGAAACACCATATATTTT. It yields the protein CASSSASSGNTIYF.

The chain combines TRBV2 with TRBJ2-5, with no clear D. The CDR3 runs to 16 residues. V was cut by 5 bases and J by 4 bases, with 20 bases left in between. CDR1 is SNHLY and CDR2 is FYNNEI in the germline V gene. The DNA for the CDR3 is TGTGCCAGCAGTCCTCAACTTGATGTTTTCTCAGAGACCCAGTACTTC. This encodes CASSPQLDVFSETQYF.

This sequence joins TRBV4-3 and TRBJ1-1; D perhaps matches TRBD1 (5 bases). This CDR3 has 15 amino acids. V gave up 0 bases and J gave up 3 bases, with 11 bases separating them. CDR1 is LGHNA, CDR2 YSLEER, per germline. In nucleotides, the CDR3 is TGCGCCAGCAGCCAAGACACGAAAGGGGACACTGAAGCTTTCTTT. Residues: CASSQDTKGDTEAFF.

The chain couples TRBV10-3 to TRBJ1-5; TRBD1 matches 8 bases. Germline V CDR1 and CDR2: ENHRY, SYGVKD. The CDR3 loop spans 18 amino acids. V was clipped by 2 bases and J by 4 bases; unmatched bases: 13. The CDR3 here is CAISERVLGQGLNQPQHF. CDR3 nucleotides: TGTGCCATCAGTGAGAGGGTGTTAGGACAGGGATTGAATCAGCCCCAGCATTTT.

The chain combines TRBV5-8 with TRBJ1-5; D unclear. CDR3 length: 16 residues. Trimming removed 3 bases from V and 6 bases from J, with 19 bases in between. Germline V gene sequence: CDR1 SGHTS, CDR2 YDEGEE. CDR3 amino acids: CASSSPFRIGPQPQHF. CDR3 nucleotides: TGTGCCAGCAGCTCCCCGTTTCGAATTGGCCCTCAGCCCCAGCATTTT.